Listed here are 7 T cell receptor beta chains from one sample, sequenced in a study of OX40 agonist ivuxolimab in advanced cancers. Method: immunoSEQ multiplex PCR; TCRdb's copy keeps in-frame clones and lacks some. The table shows 90,000 or so clones, with more than 85% occurring only once. The sequencing here drew on CD4+ or CD8+ T cells sorted from blood, taken in a trial of the OX40 agonist ivuxolimab. These receptors all come from an adult with an advanced solid tumor such as melanoma, head and neck, liver or kidney cancer.

This rearrangement joins TRBV6-1 to TRBJ2-1, with D tentatively TRBD1 (6 bases). Between the trimmed V and J ends, which lost 0 bases and 6 bases, there was a span of 18 bases. Germline lookup yields CDR1 MNHNS and CDR2 SASEGT. The CDR3 runs 17 residues. Here the CDR3 reads CASSEARGSSVRNEQFF. The CDR3 DNA sequence: TGTGCCAGCAGTGAAGCGAGGGGGAGTTCTGTTCGCAATGAGCAGTTCTTC.

The gene calls are TRBV6-1 and TRBJ2-7; maybe TRBD2 (6 bases). CDR1 is MNHNS, CDR2 SASEGT, per germline. This CDR3 region has 12 residues. Deletions cut 6 bases from V and 0 bases from J, with 6 bases between. Here the CDR3 reads CASRTSSYEQYF. The CDR3 DNA reads TGTGCCAGCAGGACTAGCTCCTACGAGCAGTACTTC.

The chain employs TRBV5-1 and TRBJ2-2; D could derive from TRBD1 or TRBD2 (5 bases each). CDR1 and CDR2 (germline): SGHRS, YFSETQ. The CDR3 is 15 amino acids. V was trimmed by 4 bases and J by 4 bases, leaving 14 bases between them. The chain's CDR3 is CASSLRDPSTGELFF. CDR3 DNA sequence: TGCGCCAGCAGCCTCCGGGACCCGTCCACCGGGGAGCTGTTTTTT.

The J gene is TRBJ1-1, the V gene TRBV9; no reliable D call. The CDR3 is 17 residues long. Germline V lookup: CDR1 SGDLS, CDR2 YYNGEE. V was trimmed by 4 bases and J by 0 bases, leaving 19 bases between them. The CDR3, as DNA: TGTGCCAGCAGCCCGGCAGGCGGATTTAGGATGAACACTGAAGCTTTCTTT. Protein product: CASSPAGGFRMNTEAFF.

The V call is TRBV7-2, the J call TRBJ2-7, with 14 bases identical to TRBD2. The germline V gene has CDR1 SGHTA and CDR2 FQGNSA. Trimming took 6 bases from V and 12 from J; bases not matched to a gene: 7. The CDR3 sequence is 13 residues long. The CDR3 loop reads CASSPGLAGDRYF. The CDR3 DNA is TGTGCCAGCAGTCCGGGACTAGCGGGAGACAGGTACTTC. Filled out from reference TRBV7-2 and TRBJ2-7, the complete variable domain reads GAGVSQSPSNKVTEKGKDVELRCDPISGHTALYWYRQSLGQGLEFLIYFQGNSAPDKSGLPSDRFSAERTGGSVSTLTIQRTQQEDSAVYLCASSPGLAGDRYFGPGTRLTVT.

V gene TRBV7-2 combines with J gene TRBJ2-1, with 8 bases that match TRBD2. J was trimmed by 5 bases and V by 5 bases; bases with no gene match: 11. The CDR3 length is 16 residues. Germline V lookup: CDR1 SGHTA, CDR2 FQGNSA. The CDR3 region has the DNA TGTGCCAGCAGCCCTCGAAGCGGGAGTTCCCACAATGAGCAGTTCTTC. Translation gives CASSPRSGSSHNEQFF. Looking up the rest from reference TRBV7-2 and TRBJ2-1 gives the full variable domain: GAGVSQSPSNKVTEKGKDVELRCDPISGHTALYWYRQSLGQGLEFLIYFQGNSAPDKSGLPSDRFSAERTGGSVSTLTIQRTQQEDSAVYLCASSPRSGSSHNEQFFGPGTRLTVL.

The chain recombines TRBV28 with TRBJ1-1; tentatively, D is TRBD1 (6 bases). The V and J ends lost 6 bases and 4 bases respectively, with 15 bases between them. The CDR3 contains 14 residues. Germline-derived CDR1 and CDR2 are MDHEN and SYDVKM. CDR3 in DNA: TGTGCCAGCAGCCCACAGGGCGCAGGCACTGAAGCTTTCTTT. It codes for CASSPQGAGTEAFF.